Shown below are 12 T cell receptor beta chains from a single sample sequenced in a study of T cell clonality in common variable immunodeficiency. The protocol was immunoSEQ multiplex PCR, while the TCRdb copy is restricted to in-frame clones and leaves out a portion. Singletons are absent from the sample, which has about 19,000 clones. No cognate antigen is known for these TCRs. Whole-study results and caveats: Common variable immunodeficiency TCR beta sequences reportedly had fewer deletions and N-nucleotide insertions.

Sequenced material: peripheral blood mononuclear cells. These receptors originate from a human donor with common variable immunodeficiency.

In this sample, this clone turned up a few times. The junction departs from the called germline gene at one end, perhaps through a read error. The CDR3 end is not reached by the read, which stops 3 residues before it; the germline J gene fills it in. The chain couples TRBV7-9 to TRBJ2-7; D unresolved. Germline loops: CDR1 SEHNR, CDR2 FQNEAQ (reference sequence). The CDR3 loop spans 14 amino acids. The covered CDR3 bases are TGTTCCAGCAGCTCAGGTGTATATCCCACCGAG. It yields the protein CSSSSGVYPTE. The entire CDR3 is CSSSSGVYPTEQYF.

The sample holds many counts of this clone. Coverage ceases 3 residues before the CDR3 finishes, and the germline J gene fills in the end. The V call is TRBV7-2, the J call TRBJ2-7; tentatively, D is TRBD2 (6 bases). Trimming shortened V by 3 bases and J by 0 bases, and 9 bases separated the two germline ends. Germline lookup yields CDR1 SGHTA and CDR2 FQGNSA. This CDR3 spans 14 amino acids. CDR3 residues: CASSFRTNSYEQYF. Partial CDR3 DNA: TGTGCCAGCAGCTTCAGGACTAACTCCTACGAG.

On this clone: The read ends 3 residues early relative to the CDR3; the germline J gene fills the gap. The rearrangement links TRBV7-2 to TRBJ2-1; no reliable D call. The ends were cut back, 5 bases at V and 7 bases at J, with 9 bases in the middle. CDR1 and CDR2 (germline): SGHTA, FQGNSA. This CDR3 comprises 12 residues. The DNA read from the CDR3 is TGTGCCAGCAGCCGAACAAGGAATGAG. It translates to CASSRTRNE. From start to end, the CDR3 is CASSRTRNEQFF.

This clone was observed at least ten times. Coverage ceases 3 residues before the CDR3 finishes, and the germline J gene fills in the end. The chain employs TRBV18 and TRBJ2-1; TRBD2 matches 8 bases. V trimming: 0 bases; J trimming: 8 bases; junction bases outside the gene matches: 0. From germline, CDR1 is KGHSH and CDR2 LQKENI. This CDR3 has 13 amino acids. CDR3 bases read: TGTGCCAGCTCACCACCAGCGGGGGATGAG. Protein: CASSPPAGDE. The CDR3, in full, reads CASSPPAGDEQFF. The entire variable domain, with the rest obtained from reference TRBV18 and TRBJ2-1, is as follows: NAGVMQNPRHLVRRRGQEARLRCSPMKGHSHVYWYRQLPEEGLKFMVYLQKENIIDESGMPKERFSAEFPKEGPSILRIQQVVRGDSAAYFCASSPPAGDEQFFGPGTRLTVL.

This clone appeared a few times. The chain's CDR3 is CAWSGVMRTDTQYF. The sequenced CDR3 bases are TGTGCCTGGAGTGGAGTTATGAGGACAGATACG. The chain joins TRBV30 to TRBJ2-3; D gene ambiguous. The read stops 3 residues short of the end of the CDR3; the missing end is completed from the germline J gene. V was trimmed by 1 base and J by 3 bases, leaving 11 bases between them. The length of the CDR3 is 14 residues. Germline values: CDR1 GTSNPN, CDR2 SVGIG (reference sequence).

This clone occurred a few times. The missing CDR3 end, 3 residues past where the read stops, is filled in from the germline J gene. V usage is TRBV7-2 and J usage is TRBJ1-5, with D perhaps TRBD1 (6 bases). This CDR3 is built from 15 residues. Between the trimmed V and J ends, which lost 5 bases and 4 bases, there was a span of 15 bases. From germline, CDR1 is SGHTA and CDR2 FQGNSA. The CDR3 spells CASSLAWGLNQPQHF. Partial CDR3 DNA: TGTGCCAGCAGCCTCGCCTGGGGGCTGAATCAGCCC.

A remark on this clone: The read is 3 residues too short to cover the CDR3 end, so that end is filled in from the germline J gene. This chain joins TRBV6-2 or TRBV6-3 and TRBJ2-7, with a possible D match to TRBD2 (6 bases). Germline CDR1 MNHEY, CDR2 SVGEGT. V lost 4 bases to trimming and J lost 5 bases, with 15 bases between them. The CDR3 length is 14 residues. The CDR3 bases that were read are TGTGCCAGCAGTTTTTTGGAGGGCTTAGACGAG. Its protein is CASSFLEGLDE. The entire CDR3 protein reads CASSFLEGLDEQYF.

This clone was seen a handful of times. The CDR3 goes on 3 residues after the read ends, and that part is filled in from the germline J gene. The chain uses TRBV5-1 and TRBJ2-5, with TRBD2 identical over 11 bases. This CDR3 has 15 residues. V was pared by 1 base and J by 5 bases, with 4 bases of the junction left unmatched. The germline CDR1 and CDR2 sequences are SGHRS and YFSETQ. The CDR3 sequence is CASSLTSGSSETQYF. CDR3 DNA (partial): TGCGCCAGCAGCTTGACTAGCGGGAGTTCTGAGACC.

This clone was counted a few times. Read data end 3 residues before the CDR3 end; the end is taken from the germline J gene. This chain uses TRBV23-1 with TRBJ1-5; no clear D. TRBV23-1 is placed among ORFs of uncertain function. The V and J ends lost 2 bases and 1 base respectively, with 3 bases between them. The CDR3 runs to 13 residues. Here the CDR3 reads CASSQRSNQPQHF. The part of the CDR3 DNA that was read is TGCGCCAGCAGTCAAAGGAGCAATCAGCCC.

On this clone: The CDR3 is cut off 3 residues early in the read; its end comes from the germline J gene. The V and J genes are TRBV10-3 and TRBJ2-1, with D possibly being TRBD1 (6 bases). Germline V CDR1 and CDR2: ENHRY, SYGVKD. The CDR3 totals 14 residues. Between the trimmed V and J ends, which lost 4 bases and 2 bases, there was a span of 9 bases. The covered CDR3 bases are TGTGCCATCAGTGGGCAGGGGACCTACAATGAG. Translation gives CAISGQGTYNE. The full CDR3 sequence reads CAISGQGTYNEQFF.

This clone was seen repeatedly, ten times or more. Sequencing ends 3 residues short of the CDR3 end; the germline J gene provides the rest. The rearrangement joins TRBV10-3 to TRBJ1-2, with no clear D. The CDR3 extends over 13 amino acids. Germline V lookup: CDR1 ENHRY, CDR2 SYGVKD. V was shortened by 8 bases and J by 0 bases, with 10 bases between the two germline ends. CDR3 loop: CAIGSETNYGYTF. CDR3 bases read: TGTGCCATCGGCAGCGAAACTAACTATGGC.

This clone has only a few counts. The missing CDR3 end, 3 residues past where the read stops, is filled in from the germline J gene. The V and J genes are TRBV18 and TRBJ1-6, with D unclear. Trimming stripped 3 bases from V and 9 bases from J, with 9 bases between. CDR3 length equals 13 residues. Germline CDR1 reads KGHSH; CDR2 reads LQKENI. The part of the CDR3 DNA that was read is TGTGCCAGCTCACCCGAAACTAGTTCACCC. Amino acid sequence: CASSPETSSP. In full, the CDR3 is CASSPETSSPLHF.